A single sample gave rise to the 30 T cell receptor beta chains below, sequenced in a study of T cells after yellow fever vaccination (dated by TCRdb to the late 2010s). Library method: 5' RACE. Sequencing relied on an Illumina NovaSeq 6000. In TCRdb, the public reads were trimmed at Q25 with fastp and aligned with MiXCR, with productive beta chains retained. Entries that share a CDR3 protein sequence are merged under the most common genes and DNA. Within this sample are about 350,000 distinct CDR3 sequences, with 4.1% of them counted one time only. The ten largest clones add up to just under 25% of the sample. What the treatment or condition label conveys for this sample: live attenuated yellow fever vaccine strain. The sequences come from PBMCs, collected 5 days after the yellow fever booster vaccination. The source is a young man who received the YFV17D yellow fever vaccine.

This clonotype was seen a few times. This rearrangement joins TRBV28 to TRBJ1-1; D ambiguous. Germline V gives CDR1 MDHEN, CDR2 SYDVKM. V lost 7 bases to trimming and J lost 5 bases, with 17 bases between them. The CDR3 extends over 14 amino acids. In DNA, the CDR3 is TGTGCCAGCACCCCCGGTCCCAAAATAACTGAAGCTTTCTTT. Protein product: CASTPGPKITEAFF.

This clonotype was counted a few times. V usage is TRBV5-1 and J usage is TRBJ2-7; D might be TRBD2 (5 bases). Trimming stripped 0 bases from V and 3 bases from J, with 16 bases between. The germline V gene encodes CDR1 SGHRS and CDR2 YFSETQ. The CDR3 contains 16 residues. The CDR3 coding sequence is TGCGCCAGCAGCTTGGGAGGGTCGGACTTCTACTACGAGCAGTACTTC. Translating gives CASSLGGSDFYYEQYF.

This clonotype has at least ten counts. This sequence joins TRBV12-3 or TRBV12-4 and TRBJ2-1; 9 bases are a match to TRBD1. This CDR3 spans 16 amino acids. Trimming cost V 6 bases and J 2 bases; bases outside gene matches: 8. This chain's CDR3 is CASRPGTGRPYNEQFF. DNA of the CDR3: TGTGCCAGCAGACCTGGGACAGGGAGGCCCTACAATGAGCAGTTCTTC.

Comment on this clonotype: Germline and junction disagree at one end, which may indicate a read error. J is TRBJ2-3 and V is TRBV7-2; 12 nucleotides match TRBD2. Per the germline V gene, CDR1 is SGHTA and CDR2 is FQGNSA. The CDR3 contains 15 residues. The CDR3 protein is CASSLAGGGLDTQYF. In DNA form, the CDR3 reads TGTGCCAGCAGCCTAGCGGGGGGGGGTTTGGATACGCAGTATTTT. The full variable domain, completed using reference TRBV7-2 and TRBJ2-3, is GAGVSQSPSNKVTEKGKDVELRCDPISGHTALYWYRQSLGQGLEFLIYFQGNSAPDKSGLPSDRFSAERTGGSVSTLTIQRTQQEDSAVYLCASSLAGGGLDTQYFGPGTRLTVL.

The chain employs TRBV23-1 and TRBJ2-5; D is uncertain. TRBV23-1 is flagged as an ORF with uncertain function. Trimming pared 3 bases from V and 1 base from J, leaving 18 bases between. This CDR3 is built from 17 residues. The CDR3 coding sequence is TGCGCCAGCAGTCACTTCCCCAAAAAACCCCCCCAAGAGACCCAGTACTTC. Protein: CASSHFPKKPPQETQYF.

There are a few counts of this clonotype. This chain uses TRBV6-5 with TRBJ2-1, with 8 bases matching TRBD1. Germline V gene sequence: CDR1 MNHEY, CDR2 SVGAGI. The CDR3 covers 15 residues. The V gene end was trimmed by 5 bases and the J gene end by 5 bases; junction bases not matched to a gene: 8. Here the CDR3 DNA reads TGTGCCAGCAGTAGACCCGGGACAGGAGACAATGAGCAGTTCTTC. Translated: CASSRPGTGDNEQFF.

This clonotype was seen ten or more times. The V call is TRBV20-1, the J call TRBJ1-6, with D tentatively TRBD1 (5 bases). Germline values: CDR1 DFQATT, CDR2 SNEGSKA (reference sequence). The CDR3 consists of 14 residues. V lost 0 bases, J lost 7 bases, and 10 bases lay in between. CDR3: CSARDAAGNSPLHF. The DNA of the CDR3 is TGCAGTGCTAGAGATGCGGCAGGGAATTCACCCCTCCACTTT.

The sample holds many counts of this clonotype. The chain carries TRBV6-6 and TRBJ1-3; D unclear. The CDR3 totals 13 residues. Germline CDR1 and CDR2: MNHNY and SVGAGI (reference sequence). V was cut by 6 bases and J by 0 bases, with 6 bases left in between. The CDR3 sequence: CASSRHSGNTIYF. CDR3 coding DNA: TGTGCCAGCAGCCGACACTCTGGAAACACCATATATTTT.

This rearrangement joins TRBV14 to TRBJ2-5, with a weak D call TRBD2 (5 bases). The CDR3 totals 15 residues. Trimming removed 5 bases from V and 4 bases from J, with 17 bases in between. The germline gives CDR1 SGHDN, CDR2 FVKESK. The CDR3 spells CASSDIRGLGETQYF. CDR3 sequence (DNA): TGTGCCAGCAGCGACATCCGAGGGCTGGGAGAGACCCAGTACTTC.

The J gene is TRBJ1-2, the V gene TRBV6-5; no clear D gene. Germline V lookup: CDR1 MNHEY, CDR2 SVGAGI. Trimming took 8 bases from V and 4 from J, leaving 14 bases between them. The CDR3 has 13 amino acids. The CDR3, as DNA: TGTGCCAGCGGGAGTCCTCTCCTCTATGGCTACACCTTC. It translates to CASGSPLLYGYTF.

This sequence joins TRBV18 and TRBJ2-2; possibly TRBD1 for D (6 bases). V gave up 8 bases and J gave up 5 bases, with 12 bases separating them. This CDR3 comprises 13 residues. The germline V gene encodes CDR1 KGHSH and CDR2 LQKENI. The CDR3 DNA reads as TGTGCCAGCAGACCCCAGGGGACCGGGGAGCTGTTTTTT. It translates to CASRPQGTGELFF.

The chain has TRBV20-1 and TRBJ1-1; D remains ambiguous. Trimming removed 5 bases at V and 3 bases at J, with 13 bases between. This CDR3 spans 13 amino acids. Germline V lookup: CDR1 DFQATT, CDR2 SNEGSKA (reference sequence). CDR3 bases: TGCAGTGCTGGGGTCTGGACCCACACTGAAGCTTTCTTT. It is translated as CSAGVWTHTEAFF.

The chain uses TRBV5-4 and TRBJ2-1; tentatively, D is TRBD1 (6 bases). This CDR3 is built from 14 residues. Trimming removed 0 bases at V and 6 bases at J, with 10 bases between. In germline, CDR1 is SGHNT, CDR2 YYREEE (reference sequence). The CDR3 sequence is CASSLVLGGNEQFF. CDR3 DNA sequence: TGTGCCAGCAGCTTGGTTCTAGGGGGCAATGAGCAGTTCTTC.

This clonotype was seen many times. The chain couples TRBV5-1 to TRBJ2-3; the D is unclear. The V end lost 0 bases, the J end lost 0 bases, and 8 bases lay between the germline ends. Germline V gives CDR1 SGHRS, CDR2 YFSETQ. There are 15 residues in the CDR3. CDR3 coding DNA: TGCGCCAGCAGCTTGGCCACACGAAGCACAGATACGCAGTATTTT. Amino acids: CASSLATRSTDTQYF.

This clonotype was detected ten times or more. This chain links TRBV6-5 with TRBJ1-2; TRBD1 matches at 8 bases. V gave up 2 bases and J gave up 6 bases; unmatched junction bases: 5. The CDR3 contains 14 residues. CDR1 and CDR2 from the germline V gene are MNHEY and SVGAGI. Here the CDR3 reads CASSYLGQGHGYTF. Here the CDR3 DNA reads TGTGCCAGCAGTTACCTCGGACAGGGCCATGGCTACACCTTC.

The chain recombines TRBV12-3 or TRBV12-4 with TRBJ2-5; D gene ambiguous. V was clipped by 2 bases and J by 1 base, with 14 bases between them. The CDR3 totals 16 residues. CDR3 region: CASSLIRLTVQETQYF. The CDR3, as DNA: TGTGCCAGCAGTTTAATCAGATTAACGGTCCAAGAGACCCAGTACTTC.

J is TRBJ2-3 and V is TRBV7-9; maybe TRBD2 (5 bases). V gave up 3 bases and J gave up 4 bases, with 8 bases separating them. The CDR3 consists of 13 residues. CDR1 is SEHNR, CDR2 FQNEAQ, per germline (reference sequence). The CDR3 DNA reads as TGTGCCAGCAGCTTCAACGGGGCAGATACGCAGTATTTT. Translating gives CASSFNGADTQYF.

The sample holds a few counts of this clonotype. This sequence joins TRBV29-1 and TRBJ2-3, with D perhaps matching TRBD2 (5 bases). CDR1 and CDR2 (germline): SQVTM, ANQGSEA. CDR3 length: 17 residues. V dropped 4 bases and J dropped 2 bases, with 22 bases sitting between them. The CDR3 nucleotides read TGCAGCGTTGCGGGGAAGAGTGGGCGGCCAATCACAGATACGCAGTATTTT. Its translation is CSVAGKSGRPITDTQYF.

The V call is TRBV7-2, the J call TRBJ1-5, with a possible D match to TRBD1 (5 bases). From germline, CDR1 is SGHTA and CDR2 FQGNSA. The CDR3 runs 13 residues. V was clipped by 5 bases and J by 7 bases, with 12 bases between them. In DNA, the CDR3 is TGTGCCAGCAGCCCCGCAGGGTTCCAGCCCCAGCATTTT. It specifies CASSPAGFQPQHF.

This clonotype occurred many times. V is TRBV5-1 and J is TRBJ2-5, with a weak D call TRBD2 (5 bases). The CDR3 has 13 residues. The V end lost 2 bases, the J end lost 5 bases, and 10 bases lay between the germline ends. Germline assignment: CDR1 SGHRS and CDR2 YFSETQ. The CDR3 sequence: CASSFSGSETQYF. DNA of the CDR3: TGCGCCAGCAGCTTTTCGGGGTCGGAGACCCAGTACTTC.

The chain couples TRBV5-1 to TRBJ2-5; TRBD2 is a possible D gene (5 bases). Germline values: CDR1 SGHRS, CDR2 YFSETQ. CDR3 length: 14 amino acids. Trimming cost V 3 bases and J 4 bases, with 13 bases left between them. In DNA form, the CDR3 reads TGCGCCAGCAGCTACGGGGTCAATGGAGAGACCCAGTACTTC. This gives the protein CASSYGVNGETQYF.

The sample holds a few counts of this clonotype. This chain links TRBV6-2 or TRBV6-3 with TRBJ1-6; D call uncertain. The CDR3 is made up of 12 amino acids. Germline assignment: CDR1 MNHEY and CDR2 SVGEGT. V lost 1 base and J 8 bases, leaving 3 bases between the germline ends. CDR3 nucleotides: TGTGCCAGCAGTTACTTTCATTCACCCCTCCACTTT. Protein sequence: CASSYFHSPLHF.

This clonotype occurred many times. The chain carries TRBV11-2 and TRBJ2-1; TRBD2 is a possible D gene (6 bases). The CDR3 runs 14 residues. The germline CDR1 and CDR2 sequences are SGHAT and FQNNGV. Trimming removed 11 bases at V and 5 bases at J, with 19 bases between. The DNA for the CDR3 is TGTGCCGGGGGGAGAGGGGATGGGGACAATGAGCAGTTCTTC. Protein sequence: CAGGRGDGDNEQFF.

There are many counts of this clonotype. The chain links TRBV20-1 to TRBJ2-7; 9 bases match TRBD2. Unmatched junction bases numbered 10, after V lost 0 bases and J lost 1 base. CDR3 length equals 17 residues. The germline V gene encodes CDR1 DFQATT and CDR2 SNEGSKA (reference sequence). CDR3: CSARDISGGLRSYEQYF. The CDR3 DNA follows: TGCAGTGCTAGAGACATTAGCGGGGGCCTTCGATCCTACGAGCAGTACTTC.

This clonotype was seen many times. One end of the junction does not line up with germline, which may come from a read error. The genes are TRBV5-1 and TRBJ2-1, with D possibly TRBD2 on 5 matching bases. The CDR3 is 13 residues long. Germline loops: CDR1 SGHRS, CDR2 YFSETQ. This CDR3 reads CASSQDSHNEQFF. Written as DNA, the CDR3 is TGCGCCAGCAGCCAGGACTCCCACAATGAGCAGTTCTTC.

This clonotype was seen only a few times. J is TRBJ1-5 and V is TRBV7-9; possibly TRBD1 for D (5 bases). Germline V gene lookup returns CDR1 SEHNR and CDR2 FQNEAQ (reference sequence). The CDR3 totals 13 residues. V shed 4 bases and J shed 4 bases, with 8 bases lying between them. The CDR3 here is CASSSGINQPQHF. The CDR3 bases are TGTGCCAGCAGCTCAGGGATAAATCAGCCCCAGCATTTT.

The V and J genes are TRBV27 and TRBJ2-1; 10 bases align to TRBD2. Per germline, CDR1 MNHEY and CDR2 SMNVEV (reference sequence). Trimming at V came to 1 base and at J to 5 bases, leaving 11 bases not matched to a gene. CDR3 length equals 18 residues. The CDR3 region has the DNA TGTGCCAGCAGTTTATGGTCCCCTTTAGCGGGGGGAAACAATGAGCAGTTCTTC. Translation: CASSLWSPLAGGNNEQFF.

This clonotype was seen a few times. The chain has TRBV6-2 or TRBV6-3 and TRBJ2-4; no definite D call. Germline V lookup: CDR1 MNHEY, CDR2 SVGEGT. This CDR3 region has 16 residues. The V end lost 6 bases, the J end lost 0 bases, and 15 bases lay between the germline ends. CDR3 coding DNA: TGTGCCAGCAGCCGGAGCCCTTCCTCAGCCAAAAACATTCAGTACTTC. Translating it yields CASSRSPSSAKNIQYF.

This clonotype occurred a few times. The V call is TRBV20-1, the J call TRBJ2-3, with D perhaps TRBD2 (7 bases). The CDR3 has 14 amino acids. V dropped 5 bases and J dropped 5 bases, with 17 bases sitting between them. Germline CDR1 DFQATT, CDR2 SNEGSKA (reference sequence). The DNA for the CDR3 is TGCAGTGCTCCCATGGGGGGGGCCAAAGATACGCAGTATTTT. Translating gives CSAPMGGAKDTQYF.

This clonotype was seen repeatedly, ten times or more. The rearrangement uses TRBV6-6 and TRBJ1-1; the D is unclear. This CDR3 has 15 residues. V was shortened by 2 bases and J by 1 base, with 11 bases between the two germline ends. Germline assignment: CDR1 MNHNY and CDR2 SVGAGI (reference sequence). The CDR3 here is CASSYRGSGNTEAFF. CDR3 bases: TGTGCCAGCAGTTACCGGGGTTCAGGGAACACTGAAGCTTTCTTT.